These 15 T cell receptor beta chains were all obtained from the same sample, sequenced in a study of Tregs in tolerant kidney transplant recipients. The table came from immunoSEQ multiplex PCR; TCRdb's copy has only in-frame clones and leaves some out. The sample carries approximately 260,000 clones, roughly 80% recorded once. Sequencing was performed on CD4+ T cells from blood. All receptors derive from a human donor in good health.

The chain combines TRBV6-6 with TRBJ2-7, with D tentatively TRBD1 (6 bases). The CDR3 contains 16 residues. Trimming pared 1 base from V and 3 bases from J, leaving 16 bases between. Germline V gene lookup returns CDR1 MNHNY and CDR2 SVGAGI (reference sequence). In DNA, the CDR3 is TGTGCCAGCAGTTACTACCCCCGAGGGGGAAACTACGAGCAGTACTTC. Encoded protein: CASSYYPRGGNYEQYF.

This chain connects TRBV27 to TRBJ2-1; no reliable D call. The CDR3 runs 15 residues. Trimming pared 3 bases from V and 0 bases from J, leaving 9 bases between. Germline CDR1 is MNHEY and CDR2 is SMNVEV (reference sequence). The CDR3 bases are TGTGCCAGCAGTTTTAGGACGGTCTCCTACAATGAGCAGTTCTTC. Amino acid sequence: CASSFRTVSYNEQFF.

The chain joins TRBV2 to TRBJ2-3; D gene uncertain. CDR1 and CDR2 from the germline V gene are SNHLY and FYNNEI. The V end was cut by 5 bases, the J end by 0 bases, with 3 bases between. The CDR3 is 12 amino acids. CDR3 loop: CASSISTDTQYF. The CDR3 DNA is TGTGCCAGCAGTATAAGCACAGATACGCAGTATTTT.

This clone was found a few times. The V call is TRBV29-1, the J call TRBJ2-2; tentative D call: TRBD1 (6 bases). This CDR3 region has 14 residues. Germline V gene sequence: CDR1 SQVTM, CDR2 ANQGSEA. V lost 3 bases, J lost 0 bases, and 8 bases lay in between. The CDR3 loop reads CSVEGHTNTGELFF. CDR3 sequence (DNA): TGCAGCGTTGAGGGACATACGAACACCGGGGAGCTGTTTTTT.

The chain joins TRBV7-7 to TRBJ2-1; 11 positions agree with TRBD2. Unmatched junction bases numbered 3, after V lost 3 bases and J lost 2 bases. The CDR3 has 16 residues. Germline CDR1 SSHAT, CDR2 FNYEAQ (reference sequence). The CDR3 is CASSFRLAGTYNEQFF. CDR3 in DNA: TGTGCCAGCAGCTTCCGACTAGCGGGAACCTACAATGAGCAGTTCTTC.

The V and J genes are TRBV10-2 and TRBJ1-2; D possibly corresponds to TRBD1 (5 bases). This CDR3 has 14 amino acids. CDR1 is WSHSY and CDR2 is SAAADI in the germline V gene. Trimming took off 6 bases at V and 7 bases at J, with 18 bases between the two ends. DNA for the CDR3: TGCGCCAGCAGGAACAGGTCCCTCTTTGTTGGCTACACCTTC. Translation: CASRNRSLFVGYTF.

The J gene is TRBJ2-1, the V gene TRBV6-5; tentatively, D is TRBD2 (6 bases). This CDR3 contains 14 residues. Germline V CDR1 and CDR2: MNHEY, SVGAGI. V was clipped by 8 bases and J by 7 bases, with 18 bases between them. In DNA form, the CDR3 reads TGTGCCAGCGGCTCAGGCGGGGTGACTAATGAGCAGTTCTTC. This codes for CASGSGGVTNEQFF.

The chain uses TRBV6-5 and TRBJ2-5; TRBD2 matches at 7 bases. The germline V gene has CDR1 MNHEY and CDR2 SVGAGI. V lost 7 bases, J lost 5 bases, and 10 bases stayed unmatched. This CDR3 is built from 14 residues. As DNA, the CDR3 is TGTGCCAGCACCCCTAGGCAGGGAGGGGAGACCCAGTACTTC. This encodes CASTPRQGGETQYF.

The sample holds one count of this clone. The chain combines TRBV2 with TRBJ1-3; no firm D call. Germline CDR1 is SNHLY and CDR2 is FYNNEI. V was clipped by 6 bases and J by 4 bases, with 10 bases between them. This CDR3 has 13 amino acids. CDR3 bases: TGTGCCAGCAGGATGGGGAGCGGAAACACCATATATTTT. It is translated as CASRMGSGNTIYF. The variable domain in full, completed from reference TRBV2 and TRBJ1-3, reads EPEVTQTPSHQVTQMGQEVILRCVPISNHLYFYWYRQILGQKVEFLVSFYNNEISEKSEIFDDQFSVERPDGSNFTLKIRSTKLEDSAMYFCASRMGSGNTIYFGEGSWLTVV.

The genes are TRBV6-1 and TRBJ1-6, with D unresolved. Trimming cost V 1 base and J 0 bases, with 10 bases left between them. Germline V gene lookup returns CDR1 MNHNS and CDR2 SASEGT. CDR3 size: 17 residues. This chain's CDR3 is CASSEGWASSYNSPLHF. CDR3 in DNA: TGTGCCAGCAGTGAAGGGTGGGCGAGCTCCTATAATTCACCCCTCCACTTT.

The rearrangement uses TRBV18 and TRBJ2-7; the D call may be TRBD1 or TRBD2 (5 bases each). V was trimmed by 4 bases and J by 3 bases, leaving 16 bases between them. The CDR3 extends over 15 amino acids. CDR1 is KGHSH and CDR2 is LQKENI in the germline V gene. The CDR3 loop is CASSRGVEGNYEQYF. The CDR3 DNA is TGTGCCAGCTCACGAGGTGTCGAGGGGAACTACGAGCAGTACTTC.

The chain carries TRBV11-2 and TRBJ2-4; D is unresolved. V gave up 1 base and J gave up 3 bases, with 10 bases separating them. Germline loops: CDR1 SGHAT, CDR2 FQNNGV. CDR3 length: 15 residues. As DNA, the CDR3 is TGTGCCAGCAGCTTAGGTCACGTGGTCAAAAACATTCAGTACTTC. Translated, it gives CASSLGHVVKNIQYF.

The chain employs TRBV6-1 and TRBJ2-1; no firm D call. CDR3 size: 13 residues. Germline V gene lookup returns CDR1 MNHNS and CDR2 SASEGT. V was clipped by 3 bases and J by 2 bases, with 5 bases between them. For the CDR3, the DNA is TGTGCCAGCAGTGACAGGACCTACAATGAGCAGTTCTTC. Translated, it gives CASSDRTYNEQFF.

The genes are TRBV7-9 and TRBJ2-7, with D perhaps TRBD2 (7 bases). The CDR3 sequence is 14 residues long. Trimming pared 5 bases from V and 6 bases from J, leaving 17 bases between. CDR1 is SEHNR, CDR2 FQNEAQ, per germline (reference sequence). CDR3 DNA: TGTGCCAGCAGCCTCGGGACACCGGGAGGCGAGCAGTACTTC. Amino acids: CASSLGTPGGEQYF.

This chain links TRBV19 with TRBJ1-5; D gene unclear. The CDR3 has 13 residues. CDR1 LNHDA and CDR2 SQIVND come from the germline V gene (reference sequence). Trimming took 5 bases from V and 5 from J, leaving 10 bases between them. The CDR3 here is CASSSGSYQPQHF. CDR3 in DNA: TGTGCCAGTAGTTCCGGGTCATATCAGCCCCAGCATTTT.